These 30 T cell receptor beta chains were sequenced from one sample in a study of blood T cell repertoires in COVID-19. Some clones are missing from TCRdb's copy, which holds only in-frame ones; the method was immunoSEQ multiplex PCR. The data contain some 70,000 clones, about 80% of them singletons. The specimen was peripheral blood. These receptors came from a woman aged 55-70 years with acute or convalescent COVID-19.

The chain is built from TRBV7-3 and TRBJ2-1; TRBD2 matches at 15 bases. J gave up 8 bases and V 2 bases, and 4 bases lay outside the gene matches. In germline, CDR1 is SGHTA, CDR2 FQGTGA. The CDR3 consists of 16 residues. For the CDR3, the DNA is TGTGCCAGCAGCTTACGGACTAGCGGGGGGGCCCATGAGCAGTTCTTC. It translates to CASSLRTSGGAHEQFF.

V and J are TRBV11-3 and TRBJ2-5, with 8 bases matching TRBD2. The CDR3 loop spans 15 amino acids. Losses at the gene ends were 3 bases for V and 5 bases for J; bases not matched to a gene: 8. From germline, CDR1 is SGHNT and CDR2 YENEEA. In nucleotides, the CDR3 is TGTGCCAGCAGCTTGTCCGGGGGGGCGGATGAGACCCAGTACTTC. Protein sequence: CASSLSGGADETQYF.

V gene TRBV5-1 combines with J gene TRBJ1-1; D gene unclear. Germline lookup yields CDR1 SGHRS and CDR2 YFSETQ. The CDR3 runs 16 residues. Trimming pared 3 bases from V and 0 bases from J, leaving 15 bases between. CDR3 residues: CASSSRLRVLNTEAFF. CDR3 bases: TGCGCCAGCAGCTCCCGCCTACGTGTCCTGAACACTGAAGCTTTCTTT.

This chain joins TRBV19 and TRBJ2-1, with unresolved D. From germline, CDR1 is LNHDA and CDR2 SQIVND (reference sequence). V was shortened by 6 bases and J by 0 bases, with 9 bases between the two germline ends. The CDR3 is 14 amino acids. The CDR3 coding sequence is TGTGCCAGTAGGACACCGAGCTCCTACAATGAGCAGTTCTTC. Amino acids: CASRTPSSYNEQFF.

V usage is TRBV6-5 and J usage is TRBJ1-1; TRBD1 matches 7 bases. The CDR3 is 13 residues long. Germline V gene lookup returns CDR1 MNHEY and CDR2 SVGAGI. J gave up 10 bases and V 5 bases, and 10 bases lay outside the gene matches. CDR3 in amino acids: CASSPLGTALAFF. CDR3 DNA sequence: TGTGCCAGCAGTCCCCTGGGGACAGCTCTAGCTTTCTTT.

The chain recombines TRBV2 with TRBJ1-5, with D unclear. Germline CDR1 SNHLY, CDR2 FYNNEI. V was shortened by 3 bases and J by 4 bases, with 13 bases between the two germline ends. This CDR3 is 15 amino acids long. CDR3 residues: CASSDQRFGNQPQHF. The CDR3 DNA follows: TGTGCCAGCAGTGATCAGCGGTTCGGAAATCAGCCCCAGCATTTT. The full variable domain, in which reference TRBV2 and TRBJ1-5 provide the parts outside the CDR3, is EPEVTQTPSHQVTQMGQEVILRCVPISNHLYFYWYRQILGQKVEFLVSFYNNEISEKSEIFDDQFSVERPDGSNFTLKIRSTKLEDSAMYFCASSDQRFGNQPQHFGDGTRLSIL.

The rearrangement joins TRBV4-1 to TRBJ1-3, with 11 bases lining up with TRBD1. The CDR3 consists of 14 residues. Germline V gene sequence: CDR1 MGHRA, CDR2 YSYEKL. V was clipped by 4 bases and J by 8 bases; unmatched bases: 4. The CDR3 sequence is CASSPPGQGDTIYF. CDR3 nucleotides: TGCGCCAGCAGCCCCCCGGGACAGGGGGACACCATATATTTT.

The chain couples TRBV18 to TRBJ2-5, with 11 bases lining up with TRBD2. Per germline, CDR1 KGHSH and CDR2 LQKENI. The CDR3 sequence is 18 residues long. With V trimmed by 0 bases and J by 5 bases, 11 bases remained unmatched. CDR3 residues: CASSPPYSGGAPGETQYF. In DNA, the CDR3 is TGTGCCAGCTCACCACCGTATAGCGGGGGGGCCCCCGGCGAGACCCAGTACTTC.

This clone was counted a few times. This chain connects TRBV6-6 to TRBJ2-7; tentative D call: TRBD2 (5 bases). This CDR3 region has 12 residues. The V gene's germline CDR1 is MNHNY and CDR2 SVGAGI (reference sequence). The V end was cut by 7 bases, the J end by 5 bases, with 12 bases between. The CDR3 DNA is TGTGCCAGCAAACCTCCCGGGAACGAGCAGTACTTC. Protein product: CASKPPGNEQYF.

CDR3 residues: CASSLSTGWTEAFF. The CDR3 DNA sequence: TGCGCCAGCAGCTTGTCGACAGGGTGGACTGAAGCTTTCTTT. The chain uses TRBV5-1 and TRBJ1-1; 7 bases match TRBD1. Trimming removed 1 base from V and 5 bases from J; junction bases left unmatched: 5. Germline V CDR1 and CDR2: SGHRS, YFSETQ. CDR3 length: 14 residues.

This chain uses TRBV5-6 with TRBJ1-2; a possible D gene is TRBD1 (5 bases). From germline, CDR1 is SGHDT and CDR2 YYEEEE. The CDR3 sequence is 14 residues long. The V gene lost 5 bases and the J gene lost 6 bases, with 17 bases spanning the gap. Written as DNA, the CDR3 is TGTGCCAGCAGACCCAGGAGACAGTATGATGGCTACACCTTC. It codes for CASRPRRQYDGYTF.

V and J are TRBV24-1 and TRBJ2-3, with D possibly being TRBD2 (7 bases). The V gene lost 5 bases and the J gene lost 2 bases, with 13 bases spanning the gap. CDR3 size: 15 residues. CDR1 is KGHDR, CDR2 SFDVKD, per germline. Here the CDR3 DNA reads TGTGCCACCAGTGTGGGCGGGGGCCTCACAGATACGCAGTATTTT. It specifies CATSVGGGLTDTQYF.

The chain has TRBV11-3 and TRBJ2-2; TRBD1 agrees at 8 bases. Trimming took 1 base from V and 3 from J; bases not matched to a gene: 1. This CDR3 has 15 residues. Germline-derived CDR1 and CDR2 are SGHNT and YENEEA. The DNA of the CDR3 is TGTGCCAGCAGCTTAGGACAGGGGTACACCGGGGAGCTGTTTTTT. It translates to CASSLGQGYTGELFF. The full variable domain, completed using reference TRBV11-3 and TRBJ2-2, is EAGVVQSPRYKIIEKKQPVAFWCNPISGHNTLYWYLQNLGQGPELLIRYENEEAVDDSQLPKDRFSAERLKGVDSTLKIQPAELGDSAVYLCASSLGQGYTGELFFGEGSRLTVL.

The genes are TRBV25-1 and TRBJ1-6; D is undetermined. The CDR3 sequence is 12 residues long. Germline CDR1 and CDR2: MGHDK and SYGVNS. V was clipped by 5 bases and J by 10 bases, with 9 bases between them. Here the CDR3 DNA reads TGTGCCAGCAGTTTGGCGGCCTCACCCCTCCACTTT. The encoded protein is CASSLAASPLHF.

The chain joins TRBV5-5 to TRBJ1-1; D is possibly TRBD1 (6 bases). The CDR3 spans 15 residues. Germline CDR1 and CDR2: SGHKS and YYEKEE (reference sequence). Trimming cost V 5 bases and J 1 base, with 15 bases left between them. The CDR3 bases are TGTGCCAGCAGTTGGCAGGGGATGAGGAACACTGAAGCTTTCTTT. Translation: CASSWQGMRNTEAFF.

The CDR3 sequence is CASSQDPASGGRREQFF. The CDR3 DNA follows: TGCGCCAGCAGCCAAGATCCGGCTAGCGGGGGAAGGCGTGAGCAGTTCTTC. The genes are TRBV4-1 and TRBJ2-1; 10 bases fit TRBD2. The trim removed 0 bases at V and 9 bases at J, leaving 11 bases unmatched. Germline V lookup: CDR1 MGHRA, CDR2 YSYEKL. This CDR3 has 17 residues.

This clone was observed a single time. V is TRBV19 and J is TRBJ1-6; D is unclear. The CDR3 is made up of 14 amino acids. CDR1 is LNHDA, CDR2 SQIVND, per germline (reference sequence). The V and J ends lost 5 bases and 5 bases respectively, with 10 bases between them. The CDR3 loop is CASSYGTDNSPLHF. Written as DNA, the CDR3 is TGTGCCAGTAGTTATGGCACCGATAATTCACCCCTCCACTTT.

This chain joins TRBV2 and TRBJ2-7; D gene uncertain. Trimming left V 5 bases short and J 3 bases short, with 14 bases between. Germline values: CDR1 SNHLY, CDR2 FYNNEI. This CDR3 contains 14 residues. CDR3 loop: CASSPRVPLYEQYF. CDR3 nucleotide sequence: TGTGCCAGCAGTCCCCGGGTTCCTCTCTACGAGCAGTACTTC.

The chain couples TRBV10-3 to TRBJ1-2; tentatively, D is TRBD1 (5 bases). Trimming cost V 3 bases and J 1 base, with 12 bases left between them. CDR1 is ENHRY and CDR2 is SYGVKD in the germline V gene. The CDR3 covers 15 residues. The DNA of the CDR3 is TGTGCCATCAGTGACCCGGACACCCATAACTATGGCTACACCTTC. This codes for CAISDPDTHNYGYTF.

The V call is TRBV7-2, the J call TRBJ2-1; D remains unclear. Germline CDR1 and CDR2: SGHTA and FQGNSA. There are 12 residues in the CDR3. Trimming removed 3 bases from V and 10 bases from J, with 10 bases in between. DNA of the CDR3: TGTGCCAGCAGCTTCATAGCATGGGAGCAGTTCTTC. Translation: CASSFIAWEQFF.

CDR3 nucleotides: TGTGCCAGCAGTGAAAGGGGTTGGGACACCGGGGAGCTGTTTTTT. It translates to CASSERGWDTGELFF. This chain connects TRBV2 to TRBJ2-2, with a tentative D call TRBD1 (5 bases). The germline V and J ends were trimmed by 2 bases and 3 bases, with 10 bases remaining between them. This CDR3 is built from 15 residues. Germline V gives CDR1 SNHLY, CDR2 FYNNEI.

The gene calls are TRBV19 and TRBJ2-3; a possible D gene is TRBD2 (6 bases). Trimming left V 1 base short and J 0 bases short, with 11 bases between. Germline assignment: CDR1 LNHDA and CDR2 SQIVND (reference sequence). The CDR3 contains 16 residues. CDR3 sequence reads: CASSIGRGRSTDTQYF. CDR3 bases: TGTGCCAGTAGTATAGGGCGGGGCCGGAGCACAGATACGCAGTATTTT.

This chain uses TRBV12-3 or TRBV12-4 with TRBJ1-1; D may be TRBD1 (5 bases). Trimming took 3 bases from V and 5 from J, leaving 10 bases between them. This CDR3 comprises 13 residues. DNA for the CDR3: TGTGCCAGCAGTTTTCAGGGCAGGACTGAAGCTTTCTTT. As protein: CASSFQGRTEAFF.

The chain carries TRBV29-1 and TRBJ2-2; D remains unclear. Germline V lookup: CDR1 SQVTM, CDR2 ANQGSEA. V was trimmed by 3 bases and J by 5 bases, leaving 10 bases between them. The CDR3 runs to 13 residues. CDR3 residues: CSVDRPSTGELFF. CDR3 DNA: TGCAGCGTTGACAGGCCCTCTACCGGGGAGCTGTTTTTT.

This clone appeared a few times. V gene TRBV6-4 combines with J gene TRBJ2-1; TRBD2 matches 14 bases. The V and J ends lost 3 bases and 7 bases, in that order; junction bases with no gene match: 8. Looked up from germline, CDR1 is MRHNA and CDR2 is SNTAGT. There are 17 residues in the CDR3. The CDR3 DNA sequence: TGTGCCAGCAGTGAAAGCTGGACTAGCGGGGGGAGAAATGAGCAGTTCTTC. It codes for CASSESWTSGGRNEQFF.

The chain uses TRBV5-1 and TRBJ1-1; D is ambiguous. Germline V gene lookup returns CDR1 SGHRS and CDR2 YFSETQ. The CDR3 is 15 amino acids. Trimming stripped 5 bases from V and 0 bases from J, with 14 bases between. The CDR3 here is CASRASGSMNTEAFF. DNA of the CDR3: TGCGCCAGCAGGGCTAGTGGAAGCATGAACACTGAAGCTTTCTTT.

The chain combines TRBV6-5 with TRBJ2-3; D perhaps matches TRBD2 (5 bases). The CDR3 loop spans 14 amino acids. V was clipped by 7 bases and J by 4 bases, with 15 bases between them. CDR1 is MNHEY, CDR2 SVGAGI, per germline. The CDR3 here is CASTSRGSSDTQYF. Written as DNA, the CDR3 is TGTGCCAGCACCTCCAGAGGGTCTTCAGATACGCAGTATTTT.

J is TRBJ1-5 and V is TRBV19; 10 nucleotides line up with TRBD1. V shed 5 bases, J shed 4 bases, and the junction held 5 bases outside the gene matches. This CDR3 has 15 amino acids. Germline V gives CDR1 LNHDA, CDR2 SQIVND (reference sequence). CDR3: CASSAGQGVNQPQHF. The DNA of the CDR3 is TGTGCCAGTAGTGCTGGACAGGGGGTAAATCAGCCCCAGCATTTT.

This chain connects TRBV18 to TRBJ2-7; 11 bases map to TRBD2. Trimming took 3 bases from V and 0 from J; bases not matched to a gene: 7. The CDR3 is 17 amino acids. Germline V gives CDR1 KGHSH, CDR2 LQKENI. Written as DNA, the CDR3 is TGTGCCAGCTCACCGCGCCTAGCGGGGGGAAGCTCCTACGAGCAGTACTTC. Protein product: CASSPRLAGGSSYEQYF. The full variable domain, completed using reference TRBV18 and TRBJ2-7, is NAGVMQNPRHLVRRRGQEARLRCSPMKGHSHVYWYRQLPEEGLKFMVYLQKENIIDESGMPKERFSAEFPKEGPSILRIQQVVRGDSAAYFCASSPRLAGGSSYEQYFGPGTRLTVT.

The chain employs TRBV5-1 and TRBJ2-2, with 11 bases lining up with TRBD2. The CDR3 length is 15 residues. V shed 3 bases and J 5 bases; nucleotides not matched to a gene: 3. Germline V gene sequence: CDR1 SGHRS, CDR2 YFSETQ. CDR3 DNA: TGCGCCAGCAGCTCGGGACTAGCGGCTACCGGGGAGCTGTTTTTT. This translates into CASSSGLAATGELFF.